What follows are 11 T cell receptor beta chains derived from one specimen sequenced in a study of blood T cell repertoires in COVID-19. Sequencing was performed with immunoSEQ multiplex PCR; in TCRdb, only in-frame clones are kept and a portion is missing. This sample has approximately 120,000 clones, with less than 90% found just once. The specimen sequenced was peripheral blood. All receptors derive from an elderly man with active or convalescent COVID-19.

This clone appeared a few times. This sequence joins TRBV7-9 and TRBJ1-3, with 12 bases that match TRBD1. The germline V gene encodes CDR1 SEHNR and CDR2 FQNEAQ (reference sequence). The CDR3 runs 17 residues. J was trimmed by 4 bases and V by 3 bases; bases with no gene match: 7. In DNA, the CDR3 is TGTGCCAGCAGCTTCTGGGACAGGGGGCTTCGGGGAAACACCATATATTTT. Translation gives CASSFWDRGLRGNTIYF. Based on the CDR3 plus reference TRBV7-9 and TRBJ1-3, the full variable domain is DTGVSQNPRHKITKRGQNVTFRCDPISEHNRLYWYRQTLGQGPEFLTYFQNEAQLEKSRLLSDRFSAERPKGSFSTLEIQRTEQGDSAMYLCASSFWDRGLRGNTIYFGEGSWLTVV.

The genes are TRBV6-6 and TRBJ2-5, with 7 bases lining up with TRBD2. The CDR3 extends over 15 amino acids. Germline assignment: CDR1 MNHNY and CDR2 SVGAGI (reference sequence). The V gene end was trimmed by 6 bases and the J gene end by 1 base; junction bases not matched to a gene: 8. CDR3 residues: CASSQPGGSQETQYF. CDR3 sequence (DNA): TGTGCCAGCAGCCAACCCGGGGGGTCCCAAGAGACCCAGTACTTC.

The rearrangement uses TRBV29-1 and TRBJ2-7; a weak D match, TRBD1 (7 bases). V was trimmed by 5 bases and J by 3 bases, leaving 11 bases between them. Germline V lookup: CDR1 SQVTM, CDR2 ANQGSEA. The CDR3 is 12 residues long. The CDR3 DNA follows: TGCAGCGTTTGGCAGGGGGGCTACGAGCAGTACTTC. Translated: CSVWQGGYEQYF.

This clone was seen only once. The rearrangement joins TRBV15 to TRBJ1-6; the match to TRBD1 covers 10 bases. The germline V gene encodes CDR1 LNHNV and CDR2 YYDKDF (reference sequence). Losses at the gene ends were 1 base for V and 9 bases for J; bases not matched to a gene: 6. CDR3 length: 16 amino acids. CDR3 sequence reads: CATSRGQGARSSPLHF. CDR3 DNA sequence: TGTGCCACCAGCAGAGGACAGGGGGCGCGGAGTTCACCCCTCCACTTT.

V is TRBV18 and J is TRBJ2-1; weak D call: TRBD2 (6 bases). With 2 bases removed from V and 9 bases from J, the gap between germline ends came to 14 bases. Germline CDR1 KGHSH, CDR2 LQKENI. The CDR3 has 14 residues. The CDR3 sequence: CASSPTEAGGEQFF. CDR3 coding DNA: TGTGCCAGCTCACCAACAGAAGCGGGCGGTGAGCAGTTCTTC.

The chain is built from TRBV5-4 and TRBJ2-2, with 8 bases fitting TRBD2. J gave up 2 bases and V 3 bases, and 9 bases lay outside the gene matches. Per the germline V gene, CDR1 is SGHNT and CDR2 is YYREEE (reference sequence). There are 17 residues in the CDR3. The CDR3 sequence: CASSSGGLASNTGELFF. The CDR3 DNA follows: TGTGCCAGCAGCTCGGGGGGGCTAGCGTCTAACACCGGGGAGCTGTTTTTT.

This clone has a single count. The chain joins TRBV5-1 to TRBJ2-7; 7 bases match TRBD1. The CDR3 sequence is 13 residues long. The germline V gene encodes CDR1 SGHRS and CDR2 YFSETQ. Trimming took 4 bases from V and 5 from J; bases not matched to a gene: 6. The CDR3 region has the DNA TGCGCCAGCAGCGAAGGGGGCGGGCACGAGCAGTACTTC. It yields the protein CASSEGGGHEQYF.

This clone was found once. This chain connects TRBV29-1 to TRBJ2-1, with TRBD1 matching over 10 bases. Germline CDR1 SQVTM, CDR2 ANQGSEA. Trimming took 7 bases from V and 4 from J; bases not matched to a gene: 1. CDR3 length: 12 amino acids. The CDR3 protein is CSGDRGYNEQFF. Written as DNA, the CDR3 is TGCAGCGGGGACAGGGGTTACAATGAGCAGTTCTTC.

This rearrangement joins TRBV4-3 to TRBJ1-2; 8 bases are shared with TRBD1. The J segment lost 4 bases and the V segment lost 3 bases, leaving 7 bases of the junction unmatched. CDR1 is LGHNA, CDR2 YSLEER, per germline. The CDR3 totals 15 residues. Here the CDR3 DNA reads TGCGCCAGCAGCCATCGGGACAGGCCGTCCTATGGCTACACCTTC. Its translation is CASSHRDRPSYGYTF.

The gene calls are TRBV2 and TRBJ2-1, with 8 bases lining up with TRBD1. Trimming at V came to 7 bases and at J to 8 bases, leaving 13 bases not matched to a gene. Germline-derived CDR1 and CDR2 are SNHLY and FYNNEI. CDR3 length: 15 residues. CDR3 sequence reads: CASTPLRTGIDEQFF. CDR3 DNA sequence: TGTGCCAGCACCCCTCTGAGGACAGGGATCGATGAGCAGTTCTTC.

The chain employs TRBV7-2 and TRBJ2-3, with D maybe TRBD2 (6 bases). Deletions cut 2 bases from V and 4 bases from J, with 10 bases between. The CDR3 has 14 amino acids. Germline assignment: CDR1 SGHTA and CDR2 FQGNSA. The CDR3 loop reads CASSLYGGADTQYF. CDR3 DNA: TGTGCCAGCAGCTTATACGGGGGTGCAGATACGCAGTATTTT. The full variable domain, rest sourced from reference TRBV7-2 and TRBJ2-3, is GAGVSQSPSNKVTEKGKDVELRCDPISGHTALYWYRQSLGQGLEFLIYFQGNSAPDKSGLPSDRFSAERTGGSVSTLTIQRTQQEDSAVYLCASSLYGGADTQYFGPGTRLTVL.